This entry features one TCR beta chain sequence. The antigen is undetermined. One end of the junction varies from germline; a read error may be responsible. In the authors' workflow: Samples had a median of 95,638 TCRs, ranging about 20,000 to 690,600. Each CDR3 protein gets one entry after TCRdb re-called the RACE reads with MiXCR. The V and J calls shown here were made by TCRdb, not taken from the authors' results. The table records 75,000 to 90,000 distinct CDR3 sequences, about a tenth of them present only once. These data are taken from a study of human T cells and chemical hapten exposure. Findings and caveats of the study: Counts of expanded TCRs at PT1 were positively correlated with patch test score.

The time point was: patch test 3, about 24 weeks after DPC sensitization. The treatment: therapeutic diphenylcyclopropenone sensitization with weekly scalp DPC. Germline V gene data show CDR1 as SGHRS and CDR2 as YFSETQ. This CDR3 is built from 14 residues. This sequence joins TRBV5-1 and TRBJ2-7; 11 bases fit TRBD1. Sequences were derived from whole blood, sampled in connection with sensitization to the hapten diphenylcyclopropenone (DPC). The sequence was collected from a woman aged 45-65 years with alopecia areata. Some clones in this sample may be carry-over from other donors' samples. CDR3 region: CASSPGQGVYEQNF. CDR3 sequence (DNA): TGCGCCAGCAGCCCGGGACAGGGGGTCTACGAGCAGAACTTC.